Each of the 25 T cell receptor beta chains below was sequenced from the same sample in a study of cytomegalovirus exposure and HLA in healthy donors. Primers for the PCR totalled 60 Vbeta and 13 Jbeta. The assay was immunoSEQ multiplex PCR, and TCRdb's table has in-frame clones only and misses some. The table includes around 130,000 clones, about 8.6% detected once. The sample taken for sequencing was PBMCs. These receptors were obtained from a woman aged 40 to 49 in good health and CMV-seropositive.

The V and J genes are TRBV5-4 and TRBJ1-4; TRBD1 might be the D (5 bases). CDR3 length equals 14 residues. Germline V lookup: CDR1 SGHNT, CDR2 YYREEE (reference sequence). Trimming left V 4 bases short and J 2 bases short, with 9 bases between. As DNA, the CDR3 is TGTGCCAGCAGCACCAGGGCGACTAATGAAAAACTGTTTTTT. Translated, it gives CASSTRATNEKLFF.

The chain recombines TRBV7-3 with TRBJ1-1, with D possibly TRBD1 on 6 matching bases. Trimming stripped 4 bases from V and 1 base from J, with 13 bases between. The germline V gene encodes CDR1 SGHTA and CDR2 FQGTGA. The CDR3 extends over 15 amino acids. CDR3 residues: CASSSGRGANTEAFF. As DNA, the CDR3 is TGTGCCAGCAGCTCGGGGAGGGGGGCGAACACTGAAGCTTTCTTT.

This clone turned up a few times. The chain employs TRBV10-1 and TRBJ2-1; weak D call: TRBD2 (5 bases). The V gene lost 1 base and the J gene lost 8 bases, with 6 bases spanning the gap. The CDR3 sequence is 12 residues long. Germline CDR1 WNHNN, CDR2 SYGVQD (reference sequence). CDR3 sequence reads: CASSELGDEQFF. The DNA of the CDR3 is TGCGCCAGCAGTGAGTTGGGAGATGAGCAGTTCTTC.

This clone was picked up a small number of times. V gene TRBV30 combines with J gene TRBJ1-2; no reliable D call. CDR3 length: 13 residues. Trimming shortened V by 3 bases and J by 4 bases, and 12 bases separated the two germline ends. Germline CDR1 is GTSNPN and CDR2 is SVGIG (reference sequence). DNA of the CDR3: TGTGCCTGGAGCAGCTCTCGGAGCTATGGCTACACCTTC. Encoded protein: CAWSSSRSYGYTF.

This clone appeared a few times. The rearrangement uses TRBV7-8 and TRBJ2-1, with D perhaps TRBD1 (6 bases). The V gene lost 5 bases and the J gene lost 7 bases, with 18 bases spanning the gap. CDR1 is SGHVS, CDR2 FQNEAQ, per germline. This CDR3 spans 15 amino acids. CDR3 sequence (DNA): TGTGCCAGCAGCCCGCACTTGGACAGCCGGAATGAGCAGTTCTTC. The encoded protein is CASSPHLDSRNEQFF.

This clone was seen more than once but under ten times. This sequence joins TRBV5-1 and TRBJ1-5; possibly TRBD1 for D (5 bases). Germline assignment: CDR1 SGHRS and CDR2 YFSETQ. Trimming shortened V by 0 bases and J by 9 bases, and 10 bases separated the two germline ends. The length of the CDR3 is 13 residues. CDR3 region: CASSLGGAGPQHF. The DNA of the CDR3 is TGCGCCAGCAGCTTGGGTGGGGCCGGGCCCCAGCATTTT.

This clone was found a few times. The chain has TRBV18 and TRBJ1-1; 10 nucleotides line up with TRBD1. V lost 3 bases to trimming and J lost 4 bases; unmatched junction nucleotides: 8. The CDR3 loop spans 16 amino acids. Germline CDR1 KGHSH, CDR2 LQKENI. CDR3 loop: CASSPSGDRGGTEAFF. CDR3 nucleotides: TGTGCCAGCTCACCCTCAGGGGACAGGGGAGGCACTGAAGCTTTCTTT.

In this sample, this clone turned up a few times. The chain employs TRBV5-8 and TRBJ1-5, with TRBD1 identical over 8 bases. This CDR3 comprises 16 residues. Germline loops: CDR1 SGHTS, CDR2 YDEGEE. The V and J ends lost 2 bases and 3 bases, in that order; junction bases with no gene match: 7. In DNA, the CDR3 is TGTGCCAGCAGCTTTCTCAGGGGGCGAGACAATCAGCCCCAGCATTTT. Its translation is CASSFLRGRDNQPQHF. Looking up the rest from reference TRBV5-8 and TRBJ1-5 gives the full variable domain: EAGVTQSPTHLIKTRGQQATLRCSPISGHTSVYWYQQALGLGLQFLLWYDEGEERNRGNFPPRFSGRQFPNYSSELNVNALELEDSALYLCASSFLRGRDNQPQHFGDGTRLSIL.

This clone appeared a few times. This chain connects TRBV20-1 to TRBJ2-7; D ambiguous. Germline values: CDR1 DFQATT, CDR2 SNEGSKA (reference sequence). The CDR3 spans 9 residues. The CDR3 is CSASMRQYF. The CDR3 DNA is TGCAGCGCCTCGATGAGGCAGTACTTC.

The chain carries TRBV27 and TRBJ2-2; the match to TRBD1 covers 8 bases. Germline V gene data show CDR1 as MNHEY and CDR2 as SMNVEV (reference sequence). This CDR3 is built from 14 residues. With V trimmed by 6 bases and J by 3 bases, 3 bases remained unmatched. CDR3 protein: CASRQGVDTGELFF. The CDR3 DNA follows: TGTGCCAGCAGACAGGGGGTGGACACCGGGGAGCTGTTTTTT.

Notes on this clone: The conserved phenylalanine or tryptophan normally closing the CDR3 is absent here, so this likely arose from a read error. The chain couples TRBV30 to TRBJ1-2; weak D call: TRBD1 (6 bases). V lost 5 bases, J lost 4 bases, and 17 bases lay in between. The V gene's germline CDR1 is GTSNPN and CDR2 SVGIG (reference sequence). CDR3 length: 14 residues. This chain's CDR3 is CAWSETGTLYGYTV. The CDR3 region has the DNA TGTGCCTGGTCGGAAACAGGGACCCTCTATGGCTACACCGTC.

This clone has more than one count but fewer than ten. The chain uses TRBV6-6 and TRBJ2-5, with 10 positions matching TRBD1. The J call may not be correct, given that the DNA end is closer to TRBJ2-7. The CDR3 has 15 amino acids. Germline V gives CDR1 MNHNY, CDR2 SVGAGI (reference sequence). CDR3 residues: CASSPVGTGAYEQYF. The CDR3 DNA reads TGTGCCAGCAGCCCCGTGGGGACAGGGGCCTACGAGCAGTACTTC.

This clone showed up just a few times. This sequence joins TRBV27 and TRBJ2-1; D is possibly TRBD2 (5 bases). The CDR3 spans 16 residues. V shed 6 bases and J shed 3 bases, with 18 bases lying between them. Per the germline V gene, CDR1 is MNHEY and CDR2 is SMNVEV (reference sequence). In DNA form, the CDR3 reads TGTGCCAGCAGGCCCCCTCGGGATACCCGCTACAATGAGCAGTTCTTC. Residues: CASRPPRDTRYNEQFF.

The sample holds a few counts of this clone. This chain uses TRBV6-5 with TRBJ2-5; 7 bases map to TRBD1. Germline assignment: CDR1 MNHEY and CDR2 SVGAGI. The CDR3 loop spans 15 amino acids. The V segment lost 6 bases and the J segment 0 bases; nucleotides outside the gene matches: 7. The CDR3 nucleotides are TGTGCCAGCAGCCAGGACAGGAGGTACCAAGAGACCCAGTACTTC. Translating gives CASSQDRRYQETQYF.

Only a few counts were recorded for this clone. The J gene is TRBJ2-7, the V gene TRBV5-1; the match to TRBD1 covers 11 bases. V was clipped by 4 bases and J by 7 bases; unmatched bases: 10. Germline V CDR1 and CDR2: SGHRS, YFSETQ. The CDR3 is 15 amino acids. In nucleotides, the CDR3 is TGCGCCAGCAGCGGACAGGGGGCAGGGCTAGGGGAGCAGTACTTC. Translated, it gives CASSGQGAGLGEQYF. Based on the CDR3 plus reference TRBV5-1 and TRBJ2-7, the full variable domain is KAGVTQTPRYLIKTRGQQVTLSCSPISGHRSVSWYQQTPGQGLQFLFEYFSETQRNKGNFPGRFSGRQFSNSRSEMNVSTLELGDSALYLCASSGQGAGLGEQYFGPGTRLTVT.

This clone has just a few counts. The DNA of the CDR3 is TGTGCCAGCAGCAAAGGACAGGGGAAAACTAATGAAAAACTGTTTTTT. It translates to CASSKGQGKTNEKLFF. This chain joins TRBV21-1 and TRBJ1-4; the D call TRBD1 from the table was never checked on the DNA. TRBV21-1 is given as a pseudogene. The CDR3 covers 16 residues.

The rearrangement uses TRBV6-5 and TRBJ2-1; the D gene is possibly TRBD2 (5 bases). Germline V lookup: CDR1 MNHEY, CDR2 SVGAGI. CDR3 length: 14 residues. V gave up 4 bases and J gave up 0 bases, with 7 bases separating them. The CDR3 DNA follows: TGTGCCAGCAGTTCCGCGGGCTCCTACAATGAGCAGTTCTTC. Translating it yields CASSSAGSYNEQFF.

This chain uses TRBV11-2 with TRBJ1-2; D not resolved. CDR1 and CDR2 from the germline V gene are SGHAT and FQNNGV. The length of the CDR3 is 13 residues. V was trimmed by 1 base and J by 6 bases, leaving 9 bases between them. The CDR3 DNA is TGTGCCAGCAGCTTAGGTACAGAAAATGGCTACACCTTC. Its translation is CASSLGTENGYTF.

As regards this clone: The CDR3 does not close with the conserved phenylalanine or tryptophan, likely indicating a read error. The genes are TRBV30 and TRBJ1-1, with a weak D call TRBD1 (6 bases). CDR1 is GTSNPN, CDR2 SVGIG, per germline (reference sequence). V dropped 4 bases and J dropped 5 bases, with 14 bases sitting between them. The CDR3 is 13 amino acids. The CDR3 spells CAWTRQEKTEAFL. The CDR3 DNA is TGTGCCTGGACTCGACAGGAAAAAACTGAAGCTTTCTTG.

The DNA for the CDR3 is TGTGCCAGCAGCCCCCAGAGCGTACTAGCGGGGGCGGGGAATGAGCAGTTCTTC. This codes for CASSPQSVLAGAGNEQFF. This chain connects TRBV5-4 to TRBJ2-1, with TRBD2 matching 11 bases. Per germline, CDR1 SGHNT and CDR2 YYREEE (reference sequence). The CDR3 spans 18 residues. V lost 4 bases, J lost 7 bases, and 16 bases stayed unmatched.

This clone was seen only a few times. The J gene is TRBJ1-2, the V gene TRBV19; maybe TRBD1 (5 bases). Deletions cut 5 bases from V and 2 bases from J, with 18 bases between. The CDR3 length is 16 residues. The germline V gene has CDR1 LNHDA and CDR2 SQIVND (reference sequence). The CDR3 sequence: CASSSGGRSLNYGYTF. The CDR3 DNA follows: TGTGCCAGTAGTTCGGGGGGACGCTCCTTGAACTATGGCTACACCTTC.

The chain employs TRBV30 and TRBJ1-2; weak D call: TRBD1 (5 bases). The germline V gene has CDR1 GTSNPN and CDR2 SVGIG (reference sequence). The CDR3 has 11 amino acids. V was clipped by 5 bases and J by 9 bases, with 13 bases between them. The CDR3, as DNA: TGTGCCTGGGATGACAGCTCTCGCTACACCTTC. Its translation is CAWDDSSRYTF.

This clone was observed a few times. In DNA, the CDR3 is TGCGCCAGCAGCTCCGGGGACAGAAATTCACCCCTCCACTTT. Translation: CASSSGDRNSPLHF. The genes are TRBV5-1 and TRBJ1-6, with 7 bases identical to TRBD1. J lost 7 bases, V lost 3 bases, and 4 bases had no gene match. CDR3 length: 14 amino acids. Looked up from germline, CDR1 is SGHRS and CDR2 is YFSETQ.

This clone was observed a few times. The same CDR3 arises from other DNA sequences in this sample as well. This chain joins TRBV9 and TRBJ1-1; D unresolved. Trimming shortened V by 1 base and J by 0 bases, and 7 bases separated the two germline ends. CDR3 length: 14 residues. Germline V gives CDR1 SGDLS, CDR2 YYNGEE. The CDR3 sequence: CASSVTGVNTEAFF. CDR3 nucleotide sequence: TGTGCCAGCAGCGTAACCGGGGTGAACACTGAAGCTTTCTTT.

This chain uses TRBV18 with TRBJ1-3, with 7 bases lining up with TRBD1. CDR3 length equals 14 residues. The germline V gene encodes CDR1 KGHSH and CDR2 LQKENI. V shed 4 bases and J 4 bases; nucleotides not matched to a gene: 4. CDR3 residues: CASSQTGKGNTIYF. The CDR3 DNA reads as TGTGCCAGCTCACAGACAGGGAAGGGAAACACCATATATTTT.